This TCR beta chain was sequenced for a study of Ad26.COV2.S vaccination and SARS-CoV-2 variants. The CDR3 extends over 15 amino acids. Germline values: CDR1 LNHDA, CDR2 SQIVND (reference sequence). V was trimmed by 4 bases and J by 1 base, leaving 10 bases between them. Sequencing used immunoSEQ multiplex PCR; TCRdb keeps in-frame clones, though not all of them. This table has under 150,000 clones, 75% to 90% appearing once. This sequence joins TRBV19 and TRBJ2-2, with D possibly TRBD1 on 6 matching bases. Sequences were derived from peripheral blood, sampled after recovery from COVID-19. This clonotype was sampled from a human donor who had recovered from COVID-19. The CDR3: CASSNRVGNTGELFF. The CDR3 DNA reads as TGTGCCAGTAGTAACAGGGTCGGGAACACCGGGGAGCTGTTTTTT.